The subject of this entry is one T cell receptor beta chain. One end of the junction fails to match germline, which may point to a read error. The data derive from a study of blood T cell repertoires in COVID-19. Across the whole study: Sites across the United States, Italy and Spain contributed samples from acute and convalescent COVID-19. Nucleic acid was either cDNA or gDNA, and it came from T cells, B-cell-depleted T cells, or PBMCs.

Per the authors' pipeline: Amplification with reference gene primers provided the estimates of nucleated cell counts. Using immunoSEQ multiplex PCR, the repertoire was profiled, and TCRdb retains in-frame clones only, with some absent. That table gives V, J and clone size, and the DNA gave D and trimming. The data contain under 85,000 clones, 84% of them singletons. Germline CDR1 and CDR2: PRHDT and FYEKMQ (reference sequence). This CDR3 contains 14 residues. The receptor was derived from a man aged 50 or older with acute or convalescent COVID-19. Sequencing was performed on peripheral blood. This sequence joins TRBV13 and TRBJ2-7, with 9 bases that match TRBD1. The CDR3 region has the DNA TGTGCCAGCAGCTTAGGGGTGTTCGGGACAGGGCAAATGTTC. Residues: CASSLGVFGTGQMF.